A single sample is the source of the 5 T cell receptor beta chains below, sequenced in a study of cytomegalovirus exposure and HLA in healthy donors. Use of 60 Vbeta and 13 Jbeta primers characterized the PCR. Assay: immunoSEQ multiplex PCR; the TCRdb copy retains only in-frame clones and omits some. Among some 91,000 clones listed, around 77% were seen once. Specimen: PBMCs. The receptor source for this set is a man aged 35-49 years in good health and CMV-seronegative.

The chain carries TRBV7-3 and TRBJ2-5, with D perhaps TRBD2 (6 bases). V lost 0 bases and J lost 4, with 9 bases in between. The germline V gene has CDR1 SGHTA and CDR2 FQGTGA. The CDR3 extends over 14 amino acids. The CDR3 here is CASSLTSGLETQYF. The CDR3 DNA reads TGTGCCAGCAGCTTAACTAGCGGTCTAGAGACCCAGTACTTC.

The chain is built from TRBV11-2 and TRBJ1-2; weak D call: TRBD1 (5 bases). Germline-derived CDR1 and CDR2 are SGHAT and FQNNGV. The CDR3 extends over 16 amino acids. V lost 5 bases and J lost 3, with 19 bases in between. The CDR3 DNA reads TGTGCCAGCAGCCCCTCCCCCCGCAGGGTTTACTATGGCTACACCTTC. It translates to CASSPSPRRVYYGYTF.

This clone was seen only a few times. This sequence joins TRBV11-2 and TRBJ2-1; 7 positions match TRBD2. After removal of 3 bases from V and 8 bases from J, the junction contained 10 bases not matched to a gene. Germline V gene sequence: CDR1 SGHAT, CDR2 FQNNGV. There are 15 residues in the CDR3. In DNA, the CDR3 is TGTGCCAGCAGCTTCTGGGGGGGAGAGTTGGATGAGCAGTTCTTC. Translated, it gives CASSFWGGELDEQFF.

V usage is TRBV28 and J usage is TRBJ2-7; 8 nucleotides match TRBD1. The CDR3 loop spans 14 amino acids. The germline CDR1 and CDR2 sequences are MDHEN and SYDVKM. The V segment lost 3 bases and the J segment 5 bases; nucleotides outside the gene matches: 6. Written as DNA, the CDR3 is TGTGCCAGCAGTTTGCAGGGGGCAAGGAACGAGCAGTACTTC. This codes for CASSLQGARNEQYF.

The V call is TRBV14, the J call TRBJ2-7; D possibly corresponds to TRBD1 (6 bases). Germline V gene data show CDR1 as SGHDN and CDR2 as FVKESK. Trimming took off 1 base at V and 3 bases at J, with 13 bases between the two ends. The CDR3 length is 15 residues. CDR3 coding DNA: TGTGCCAGCAGCCAAGTTGGACAGATGAGCTACGAGCAGTACTTC. Translated, it gives CASSQVGQMSYEQYF.